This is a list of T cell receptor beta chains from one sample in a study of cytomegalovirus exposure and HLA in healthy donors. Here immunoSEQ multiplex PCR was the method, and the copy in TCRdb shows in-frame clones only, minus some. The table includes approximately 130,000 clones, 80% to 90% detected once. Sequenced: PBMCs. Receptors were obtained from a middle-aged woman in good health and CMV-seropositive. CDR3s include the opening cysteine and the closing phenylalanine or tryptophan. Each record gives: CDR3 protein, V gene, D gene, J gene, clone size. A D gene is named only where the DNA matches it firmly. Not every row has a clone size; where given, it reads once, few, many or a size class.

cdr3_aa: CASSLDGDSPYNEQFF
v_call: TRBV7-7
d_call: .
j_call: TRBJ2-1
clone_size: .

cdr3_aa: CASSYSNQGNTIYF
v_call: TRBV6-5
d_call: .
j_call: TRBJ1-3
clone_size: .

cdr3_aa: CSARSGDTQYF
v_call: TRBV20-1
d_call: .
j_call: TRBJ2-3
clone_size: .

cdr3_aa: CASITAAPVAYEQYF
v_call: TRBV2
d_call: .
j_call: TRBJ2-7
clone_size: .

cdr3_aa: CASRDSGTGSANNQPQHF
v_call: TRBV19
d_call: TRBD1
j_call: TRBJ1-5
clone_size: .

cdr3_aa: CASSPGTGARRSQYF
v_call: TRBV27
d_call: TRBD1
j_call: TRBJ2-5
clone_size: few

cdr3_aa: CASSPMTRQTLGYGYTF
v_call: TRBV9
d_call: .
j_call: TRBJ1-2
clone_size: .

cdr3_aa: CASSPGDRANYGYTF
v_call: TRBV7-9
d_call: TRBD1
j_call: TRBJ1-2
clone_size: .

cdr3_aa: CSVGSEVWQYF
v_call: TRBV29-1
d_call: .
j_call: TRBJ2-7
clone_size: .

cdr3_aa: CASSGQGYGEKLFF
v_call: TRBV19
d_call: TRBD1
j_call: TRBJ1-4
clone_size: .

cdr3_aa: CASSFQGNSPLHF
v_call: TRBV6-5
d_call: .
j_call: TRBJ1-6
clone_size: .

cdr3_aa: CASSLDRGFAGELFF
v_call: TRBV4-3
d_call: TRBD1
j_call: TRBJ2-2
clone_size: few

cdr3_aa: CALAGPSTDTQYF
v_call: TRBV30
d_call: TRBD2
j_call: TRBJ2-3
clone_size: few

cdr3_aa: CASSLGARGPEAFF
v_call: TRBV5-1
d_call: TRBD1
j_call: TRBJ1-1
clone_size: few

cdr3_aa: CASSQAGQTYGYTF
v_call: TRBV4-2
d_call: .
j_call: TRBJ1-2
clone_size: .

cdr3_aa: CASRGSGSPQETQYF
v_call: TRBV5-4
d_call: TRBD2
j_call: TRBJ2-5
clone_size: once

cdr3_aa: CASSMPGTGPFYGYTF
v_call: TRBV19
d_call: TRBD1
j_call: TRBJ1-2
clone_size: .

cdr3_aa: CASSFSGNPTYEQYF
v_call: TRBV5-4
d_call: TRBD2
j_call: TRBJ2-7
clone_size: .

cdr3_aa: CASSPILAGETYEQYF
v_call: TRBV11-2
d_call: TRBD2
j_call: TRBJ2-7
clone_size: .

cdr3_aa: CAISGRTGDYEQYF
v_call: TRBV10-3
d_call: TRBD1
j_call: TRBJ2-7
clone_size: .

cdr3_aa: CASSLSDLPYF
v_call: TRBV7-9
d_call: .
j_call: TRBJ2-5
clone_size: .

cdr3_aa: CASSQGPGASYEQYF
v_call: TRBV4-3
d_call: .
j_call: TRBJ2-7
clone_size: .

cdr3_aa: CASSEVGREGEKLFF
v_call: TRBV2
d_call: .
j_call: TRBJ1-4
clone_size: .

cdr3_aa: CASSSTGGSGNTIYF
v_call: TRBV28
d_call: TRBD1
j_call: TRBJ1-3
clone_size: .

cdr3_aa: CASSLAGDMADTQYF
v_call: TRBV11-3
d_call: .
j_call: TRBJ2-3
clone_size: .

cdr3_aa: CASSQVGQGAVGNTIYF
v_call: TRBV4-2
d_call: TRBD1
j_call: TRBJ1-3
clone_size: .

cdr3_aa: CASSSRQGGQPQHF
v_call: TRBV7-2
d_call: TRBD1
j_call: TRBJ1-5
clone_size: .

cdr3_aa: CASSAESSYEQYF
v_call: TRBV27
d_call: .
j_call: TRBJ2-7
clone_size: .

cdr3_aa: CASSPLRGRGGTDTQYF
v_call: TRBV9
d_call: .
j_call: TRBJ2-3
clone_size: once

cdr3_aa: CASSLARGRDNEKLFF
v_call: TRBV7-2
d_call: .
j_call: TRBJ1-4
clone_size: .